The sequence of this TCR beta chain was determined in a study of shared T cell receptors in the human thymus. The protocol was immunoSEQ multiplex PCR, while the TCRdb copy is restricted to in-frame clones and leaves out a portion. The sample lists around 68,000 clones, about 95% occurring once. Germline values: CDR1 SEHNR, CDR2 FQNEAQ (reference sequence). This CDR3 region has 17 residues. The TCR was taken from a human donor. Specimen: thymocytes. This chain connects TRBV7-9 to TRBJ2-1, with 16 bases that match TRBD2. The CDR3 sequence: CAGGTSGGALVYNEQFF. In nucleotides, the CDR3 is TGTGCTGGCGGGACTAGCGGGGGGGCTTTGGTCTACAATGAGCAGTTCTTC. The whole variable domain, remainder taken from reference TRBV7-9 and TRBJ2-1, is DTGVSQNPRHKITKRGQNVTFRCDPISEHNRLYWYRQTLGQGPEFLTYFQNEAQLEKSRLLSDRFSAERPKGSFSTLEIQRTEQGDSAMYLCAGGTSGGALVYNEQFFGPGTRLTVL.